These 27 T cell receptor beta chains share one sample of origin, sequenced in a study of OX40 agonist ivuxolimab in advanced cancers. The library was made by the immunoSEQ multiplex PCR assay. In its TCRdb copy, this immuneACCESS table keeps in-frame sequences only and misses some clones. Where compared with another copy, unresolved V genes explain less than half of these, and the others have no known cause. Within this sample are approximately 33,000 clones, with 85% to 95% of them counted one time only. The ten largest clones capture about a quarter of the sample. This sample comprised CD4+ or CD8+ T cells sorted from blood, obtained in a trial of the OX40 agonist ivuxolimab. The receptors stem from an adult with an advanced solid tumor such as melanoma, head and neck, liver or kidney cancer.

In nucleotides, the CDR3 is TGTGCCAGCAGCTTATGGGAGGGTCACAATCAGCCCCAGCATTTT. Translating it yields CASSLWEGHNQPQHF. The rearrangement links TRBV5-5 to TRBJ1-5; D unresolved. Germline values: CDR1 SGHKS, CDR2 YYEKEE (reference sequence). With 2 bases removed from V and 3 bases from J, the gap between germline ends came to 12 bases. The CDR3 length is 15 residues.

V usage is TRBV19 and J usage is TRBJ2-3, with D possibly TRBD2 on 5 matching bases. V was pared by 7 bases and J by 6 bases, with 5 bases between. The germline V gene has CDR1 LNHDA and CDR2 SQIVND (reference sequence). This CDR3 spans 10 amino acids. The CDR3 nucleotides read TGTGCCAGTACGGGGGATACGCAGTATTTT. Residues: CASTGDTQYF.

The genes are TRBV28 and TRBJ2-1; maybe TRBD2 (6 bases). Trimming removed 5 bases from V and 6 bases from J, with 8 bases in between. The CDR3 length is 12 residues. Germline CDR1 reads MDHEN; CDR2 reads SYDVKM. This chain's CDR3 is CASSATSNEQFF. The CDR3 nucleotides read TGTGCCAGCAGTGCGACTAGCAATGAGCAGTTCTTC.

CDR3 in DNA: TGTGCCAGCAGCCCGCGGGGTAACTATGGCTACACCTTC. Its protein product is CASSPRGNYGYTF. The chain recombines TRBV28 with TRBJ1-2, with no clear D. The V gene lost 6 bases and the J gene lost 1 base, with 9 bases spanning the gap. From germline, CDR1 is MDHEN and CDR2 SYDVKM. The CDR3 is made up of 13 amino acids.

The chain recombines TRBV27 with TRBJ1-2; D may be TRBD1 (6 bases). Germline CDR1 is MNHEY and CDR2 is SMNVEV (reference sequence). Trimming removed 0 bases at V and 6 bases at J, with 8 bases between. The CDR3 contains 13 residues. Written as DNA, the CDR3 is TGTGCCAGCAGTTTATCTGGGGGGCATGGCTACACCTTC. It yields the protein CASSLSGGHGYTF.

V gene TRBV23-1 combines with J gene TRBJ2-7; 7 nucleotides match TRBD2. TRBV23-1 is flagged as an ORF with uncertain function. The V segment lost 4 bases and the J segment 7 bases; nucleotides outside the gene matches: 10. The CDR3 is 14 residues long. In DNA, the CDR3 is TGCGCCAGCAGTCCCTTCAAAGCGGGGTCGGAGCAGTACTTC. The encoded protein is CASSPFKAGSEQYF.

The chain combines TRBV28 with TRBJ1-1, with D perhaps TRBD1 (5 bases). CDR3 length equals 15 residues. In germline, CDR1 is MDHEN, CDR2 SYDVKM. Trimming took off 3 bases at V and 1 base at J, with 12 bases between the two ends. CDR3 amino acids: CASSLTGTPNTEAFF. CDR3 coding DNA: TGTGCCAGCAGTTTGACCGGGACTCCGAACACTGAAGCTTTCTTT.

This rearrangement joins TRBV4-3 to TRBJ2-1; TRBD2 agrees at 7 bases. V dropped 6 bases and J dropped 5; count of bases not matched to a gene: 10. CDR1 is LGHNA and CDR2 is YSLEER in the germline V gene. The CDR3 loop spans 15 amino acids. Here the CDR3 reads CASSPGTTRDNEQFF. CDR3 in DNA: TGCGCCAGCAGTCCCGGGACTACTAGAGACAATGAGCAGTTCTTC.

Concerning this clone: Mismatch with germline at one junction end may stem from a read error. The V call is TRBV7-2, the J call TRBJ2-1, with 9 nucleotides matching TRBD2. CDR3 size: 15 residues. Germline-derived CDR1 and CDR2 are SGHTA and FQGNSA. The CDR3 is CASSLAGVGYNEQFF. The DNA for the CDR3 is TGTGCCAGCAGTTTAGCGGGAGTAGGGTACAATGAGCAGTTCTTC.

The CDR3 spells CASSQLAGEYEQYF. CDR3 nucleotide sequence: TGTGCCAGCAGCCAACTAGCGGGGGAGTACGAGCAGTACTTC. The genes are TRBV4-2 and TRBJ2-7; 10 bases are a match to TRBD2. V lost 2 bases and J lost 4; bases outside the gene matches: 2. Germline V gene lookup returns CDR1 LGHNA and CDR2 YNFKEQ. The CDR3 is 14 amino acids.

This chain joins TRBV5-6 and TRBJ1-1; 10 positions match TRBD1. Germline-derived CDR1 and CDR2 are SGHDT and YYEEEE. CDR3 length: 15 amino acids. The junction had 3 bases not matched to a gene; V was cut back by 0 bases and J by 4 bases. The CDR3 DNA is TGTGCCAGCAGCTTGGGACAGGGGGCCGGCACTGAAGCTTTCTTT. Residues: CASSLGQGAGTEAFF.

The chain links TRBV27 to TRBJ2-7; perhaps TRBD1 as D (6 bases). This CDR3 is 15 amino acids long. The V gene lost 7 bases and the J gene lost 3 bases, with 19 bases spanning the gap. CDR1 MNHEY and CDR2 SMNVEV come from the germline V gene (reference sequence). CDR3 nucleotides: TGTGCCAGCACCCCTGGGCAGGGGCCTTACTACGAGCAGTACTTC. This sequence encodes CASTPGQGPYYEQYF.

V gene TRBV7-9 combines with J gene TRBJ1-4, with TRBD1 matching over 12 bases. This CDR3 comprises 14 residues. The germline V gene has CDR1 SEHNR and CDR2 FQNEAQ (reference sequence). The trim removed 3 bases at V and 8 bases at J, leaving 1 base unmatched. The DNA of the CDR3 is TGTGCCAGCAGCTTCGGGACAGGGGGCGAAAAACTGTTTTTT. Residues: CASSFGTGGEKLFF.

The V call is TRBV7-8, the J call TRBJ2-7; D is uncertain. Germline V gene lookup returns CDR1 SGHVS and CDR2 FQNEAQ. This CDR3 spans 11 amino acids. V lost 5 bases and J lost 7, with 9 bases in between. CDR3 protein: CASSPSEEQYF. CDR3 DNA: TGTGCCAGCAGCCCCTCCGAAGAGCAGTACTTC.

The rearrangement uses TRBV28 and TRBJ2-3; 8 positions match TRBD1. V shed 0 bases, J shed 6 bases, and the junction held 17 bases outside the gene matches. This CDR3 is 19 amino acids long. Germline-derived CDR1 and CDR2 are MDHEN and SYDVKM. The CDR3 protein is CASSLCTLDRGGRCDTQYF. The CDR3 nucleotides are TGTGCCAGCAGTTTATGCACCCTCGACAGGGGAGGAAGATGTGATACGCAGTATTTT.

Written as DNA, the CDR3 is TGTGCCAGCAGCCTAGGGCCCAACACTGAAGCTTTCTTT. This encodes CASSLGPNTEAFF. The chain couples TRBV28 to TRBJ1-1; D is uncertain. Germline loops: CDR1 MDHEN, CDR2 SYDVKM. The V and J ends lost 6 bases and 2 bases respectively, with 10 bases between them. The CDR3 runs to 13 residues.

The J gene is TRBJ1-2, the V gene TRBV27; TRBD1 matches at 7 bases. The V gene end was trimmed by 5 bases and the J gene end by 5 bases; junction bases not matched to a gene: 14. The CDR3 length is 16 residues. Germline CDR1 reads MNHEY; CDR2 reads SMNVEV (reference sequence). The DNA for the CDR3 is TGTGCCAGCAGTCCTAGGACAGGCCGCTTAAAGTATGGCTACACCTTC. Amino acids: CASSPRTGRLKYGYTF.

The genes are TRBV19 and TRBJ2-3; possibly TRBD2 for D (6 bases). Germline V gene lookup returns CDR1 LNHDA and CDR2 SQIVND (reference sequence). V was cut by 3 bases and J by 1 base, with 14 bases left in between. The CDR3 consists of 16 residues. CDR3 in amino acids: CASSIVAVGGTDTQYF. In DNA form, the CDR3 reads TGTGCCAGTAGTATCGTAGCGGTGGGGGGCACAGATACGCAGTATTTT.

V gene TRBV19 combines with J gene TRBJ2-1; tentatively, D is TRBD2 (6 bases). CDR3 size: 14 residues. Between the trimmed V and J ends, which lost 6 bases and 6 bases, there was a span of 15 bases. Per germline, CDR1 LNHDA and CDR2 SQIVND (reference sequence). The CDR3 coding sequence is TGTGCCAGTAGATCTGGGACTCCTACCAATGAGCAGTTCTTC. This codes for CASRSGTPTNEQFF.

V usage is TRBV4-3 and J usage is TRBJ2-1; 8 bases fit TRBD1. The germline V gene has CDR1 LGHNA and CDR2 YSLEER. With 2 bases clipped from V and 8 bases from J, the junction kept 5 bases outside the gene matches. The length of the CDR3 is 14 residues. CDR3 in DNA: TGCGCCAGCAGCCAATTCCAGGGGGCATATGAGCAGTTCTTC. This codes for CASSQFQGAYEQFF.

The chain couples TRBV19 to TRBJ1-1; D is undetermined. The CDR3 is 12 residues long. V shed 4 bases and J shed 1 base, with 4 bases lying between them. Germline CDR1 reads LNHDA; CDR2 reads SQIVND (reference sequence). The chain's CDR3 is CASSSRNTEAFF. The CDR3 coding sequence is TGTGCCAGTAGTAGCCGGAACACTGAAGCTTTCTTT.

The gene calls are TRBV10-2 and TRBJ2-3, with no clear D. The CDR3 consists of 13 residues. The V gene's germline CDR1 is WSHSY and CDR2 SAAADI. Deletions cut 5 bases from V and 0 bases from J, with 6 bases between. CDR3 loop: CASSWLSTDTQYF. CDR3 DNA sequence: TGCGCCAGCAGTTGGCTGAGCACAGATACGCAGTATTTT.

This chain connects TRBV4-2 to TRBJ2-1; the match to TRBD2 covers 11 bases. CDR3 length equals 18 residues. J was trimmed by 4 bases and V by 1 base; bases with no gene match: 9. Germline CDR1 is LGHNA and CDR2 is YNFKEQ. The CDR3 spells CASSQAGSGGASYNEQFF. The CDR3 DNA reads TGTGCCAGCAGCCAAGCGGGTAGCGGGGGGGCTAGTTACAATGAGCAGTTCTTC.

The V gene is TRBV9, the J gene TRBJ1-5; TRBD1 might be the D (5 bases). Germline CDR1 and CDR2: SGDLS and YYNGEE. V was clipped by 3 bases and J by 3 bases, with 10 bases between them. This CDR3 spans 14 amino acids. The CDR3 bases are TGTGCCAGCAGCGAGGGGTACGTCAATCAGCCCCAGCATTTT. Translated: CASSEGYVNQPQHF.

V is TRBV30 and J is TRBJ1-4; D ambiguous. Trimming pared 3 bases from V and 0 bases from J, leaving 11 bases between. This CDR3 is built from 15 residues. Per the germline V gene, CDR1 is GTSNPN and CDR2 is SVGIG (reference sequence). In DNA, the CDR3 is TGTGCCTGGAGCTCCGGGCTTGCAACTAATGAAAAACTGTTTTTT. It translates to CAWSSGLATNEKLFF.

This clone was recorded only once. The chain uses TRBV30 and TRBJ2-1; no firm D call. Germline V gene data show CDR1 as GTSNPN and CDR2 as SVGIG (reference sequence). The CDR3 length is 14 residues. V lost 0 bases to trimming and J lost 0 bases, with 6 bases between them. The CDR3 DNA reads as TGTGCCTGGAGTGTAATGGGCTCCTACAATGAGCAGTTCTTC. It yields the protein CAWSVMGSYNEQFF.

CDR3 DNA: TGTGCCAGCAGCCCTGGGGGGAGCGGGCACGAGCAGTACTTC. Protein sequence: CASSPGGSGHEQYF. The gene calls are TRBV11-2 and TRBJ2-7, with D possibly matching TRBD2 (6 bases). Germline CDR1 and CDR2: SGHAT and FQNNGV. V lost 5 bases to trimming and J lost 5 bases, with 16 bases between them. The CDR3 is 14 amino acids.